The text below deals with one T cell receptor beta chain. As yet, its antigen is unknown. With 3 bases clipped from V and 4 bases from J, the junction kept 7 bases outside the gene matches. This CDR3 spans 15 amino acids. The germline CDR1 and CDR2 sequences are MDHEN and SYDVKM. TCRdb fed the 5' RACE reads into MiXCR, producing one record per CDR3 protein. There are 1.5 million or so distinct CDR3 sequences in the sample; more than 30% occur only once, and roughly 0.3% lies in the top ten. The data are from a study of identical twins. Findings and limits, study-wide: Twins showed weaker excess sharing in their beta out-of-frame sequences. Memory repertoires showed no such pattern, whereas abundant cord blood beta clonotypes carried fewer insertions. Twin-shared out-of-frame alpha sequences showed excess low generation probability.

Healthy Caucasians made up all donors. The receptor's source is a newborn girl in good health. The sequencing sample was made of cord blood. This sequence joins TRBV28 and TRBJ2-3; TRBD2 aligns across 7 bases. The chain's CDR3 is CASSFFAGESDTQYF. The CDR3 DNA sequence: TGTGCCAGCAGTTTTTTTGCGGGAGAATCAGATACGCAGTATTTT.